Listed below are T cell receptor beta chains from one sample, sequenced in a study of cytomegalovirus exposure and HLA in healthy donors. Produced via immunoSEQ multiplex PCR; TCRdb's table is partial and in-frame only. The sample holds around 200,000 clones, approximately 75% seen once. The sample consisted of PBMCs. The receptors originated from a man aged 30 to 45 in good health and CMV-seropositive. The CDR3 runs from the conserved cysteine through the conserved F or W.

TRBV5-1,CASSFQGLNTEAFF
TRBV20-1,CSPAVGDTQYF
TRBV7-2,CASSFRGEQYF
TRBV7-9,CASSLDGPQHF
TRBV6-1,CASSARQGAGGPADTQYF
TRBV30,CAWSSVAGALYEQYF
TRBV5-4,CASSLVRGNEGEQYF
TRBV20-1,CSARGSYGYTF
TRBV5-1,CASSLTGFDTDTQYF
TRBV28,CASASDRVLSGNTIYF
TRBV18,CASSPPGGAKNTEAFF
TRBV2,CASDWDSRTGELFF
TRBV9,CASSVGAGYEQYF
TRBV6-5,CASSEIKVGEKLFF
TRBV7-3,CASSLEAGGRVFF
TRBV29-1,CSERTGENTEAFF
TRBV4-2,CASSQTGGSQGGELFF
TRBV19,CASSIGQHLAKNIQYF
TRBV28,CASISQSTDTQYF
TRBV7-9,CSSSSPRAAGGYEQYF
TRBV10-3,CAIRGGGANTDTQYF
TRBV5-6,CASSLVAGSSYNSPLHF
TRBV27,CASSLGAGGNTIYF
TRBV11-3,CASSPLEGTDTQYF
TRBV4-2,CASSQELVGNNSPLHF
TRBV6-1,CASSERTEGNIQYF
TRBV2,CASRGDSYEQYF
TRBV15,CATSGGRTANTGELFF
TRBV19,CASSGDRGRSGELFF
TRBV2,CASKGTVLPNTEAFF
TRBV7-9,CSSSQWSGYTF